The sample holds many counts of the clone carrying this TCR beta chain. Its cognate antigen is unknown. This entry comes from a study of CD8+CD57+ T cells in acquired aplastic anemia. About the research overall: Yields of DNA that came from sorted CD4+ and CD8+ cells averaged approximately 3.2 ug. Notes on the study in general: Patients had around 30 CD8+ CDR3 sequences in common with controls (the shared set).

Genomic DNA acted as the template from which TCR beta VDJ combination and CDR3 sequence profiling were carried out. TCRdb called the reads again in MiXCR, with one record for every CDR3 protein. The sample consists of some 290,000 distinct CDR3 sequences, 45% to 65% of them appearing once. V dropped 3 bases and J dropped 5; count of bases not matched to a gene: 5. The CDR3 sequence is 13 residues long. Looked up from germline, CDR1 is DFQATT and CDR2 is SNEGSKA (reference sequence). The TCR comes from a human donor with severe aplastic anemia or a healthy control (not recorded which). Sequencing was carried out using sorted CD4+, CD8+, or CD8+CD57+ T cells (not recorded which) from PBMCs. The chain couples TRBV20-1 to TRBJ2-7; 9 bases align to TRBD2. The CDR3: CSARNLAGNEQYF. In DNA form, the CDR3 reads TGCAGTGCTAGGAATCTAGCGGGGAACGAGCAGTACTTC.